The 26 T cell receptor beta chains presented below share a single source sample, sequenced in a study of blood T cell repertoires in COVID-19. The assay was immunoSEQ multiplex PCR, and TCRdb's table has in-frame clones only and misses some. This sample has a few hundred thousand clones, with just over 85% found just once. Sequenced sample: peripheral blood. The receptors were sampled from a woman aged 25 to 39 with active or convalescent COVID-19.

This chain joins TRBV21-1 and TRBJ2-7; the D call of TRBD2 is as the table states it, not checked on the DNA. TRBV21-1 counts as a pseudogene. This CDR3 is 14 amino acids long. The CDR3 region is CASSTWRSDYEQYF. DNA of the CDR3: TGTGCCAGCAGCACCTGGAGGTCCGACTACGAGCAGTACTTC.

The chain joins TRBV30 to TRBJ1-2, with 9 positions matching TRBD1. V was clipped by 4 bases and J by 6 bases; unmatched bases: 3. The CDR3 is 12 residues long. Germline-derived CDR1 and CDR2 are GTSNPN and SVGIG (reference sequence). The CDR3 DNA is TGTGCCTGGACGGGACAGGGACATGGCTACACCTTC. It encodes CAWTGQGHGYTF.

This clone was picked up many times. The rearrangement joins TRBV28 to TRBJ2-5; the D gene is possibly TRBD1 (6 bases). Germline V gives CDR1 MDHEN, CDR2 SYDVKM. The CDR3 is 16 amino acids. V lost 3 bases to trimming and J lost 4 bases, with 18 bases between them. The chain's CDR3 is CASSFWGPGDLETQYF. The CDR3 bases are TGTGCCAGCAGTTTTTGGGGGCCTGGGGACCTAGAGACCCAGTACTTC. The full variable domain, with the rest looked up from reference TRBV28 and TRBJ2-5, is DVKVTQSSRYLVKRTGEKVFLECVQDMDHENMFWYRQDPGLGLRLIYFSYDVKMKEKGDIPEGYSVSREKKERFSLILESASTNQTSMYLCASSFWGPGDLETQYFGPGTRLLVL.

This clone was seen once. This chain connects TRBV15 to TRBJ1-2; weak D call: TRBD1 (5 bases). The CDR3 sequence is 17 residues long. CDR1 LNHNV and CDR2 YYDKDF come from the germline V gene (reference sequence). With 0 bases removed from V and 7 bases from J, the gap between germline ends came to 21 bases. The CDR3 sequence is CATSRDRGNKWGGGYTF. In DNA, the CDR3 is TGTGCCACCAGCAGAGATAGAGGGAATAAGTGGGGGGGTGGCTACACCTTC.

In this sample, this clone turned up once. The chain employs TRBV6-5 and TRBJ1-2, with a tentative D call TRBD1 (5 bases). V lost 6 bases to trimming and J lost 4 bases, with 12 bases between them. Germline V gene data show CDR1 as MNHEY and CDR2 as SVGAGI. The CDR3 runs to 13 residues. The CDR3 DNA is TGTGCCAGCAGGTCCAGGGAGGGCTATGGCTACACCTTC. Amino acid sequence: CASRSREGYGYTF.

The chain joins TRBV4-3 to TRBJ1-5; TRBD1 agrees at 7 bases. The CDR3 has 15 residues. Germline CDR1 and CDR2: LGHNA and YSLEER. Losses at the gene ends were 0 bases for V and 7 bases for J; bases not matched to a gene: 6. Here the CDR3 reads CASSQDHNRGQPQHF. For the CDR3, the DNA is TGCGCCAGCAGCCAAGATCATAACAGGGGACAGCCCCAGCATTTT.

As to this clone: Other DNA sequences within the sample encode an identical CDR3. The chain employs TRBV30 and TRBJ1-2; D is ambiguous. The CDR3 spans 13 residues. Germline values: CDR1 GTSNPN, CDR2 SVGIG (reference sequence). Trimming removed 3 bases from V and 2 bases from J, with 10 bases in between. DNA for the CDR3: TGTGCCTGGAGCCGCGGGCAGAACTATGGCTACACCTTC. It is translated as CAWSRGQNYGYTF.

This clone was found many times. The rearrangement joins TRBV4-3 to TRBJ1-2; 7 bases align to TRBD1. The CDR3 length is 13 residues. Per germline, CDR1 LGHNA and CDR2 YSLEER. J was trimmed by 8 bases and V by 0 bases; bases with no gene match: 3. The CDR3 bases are TGCGCCAGCAGCCAAGACACAGGGGACGGCTACACCTTC. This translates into CASSQDTGDGYTF.

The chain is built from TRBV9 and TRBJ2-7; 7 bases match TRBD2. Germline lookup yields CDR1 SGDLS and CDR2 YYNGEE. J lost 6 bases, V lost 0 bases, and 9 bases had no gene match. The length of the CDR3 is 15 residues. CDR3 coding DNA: TGTGCCAGCAGCGTAGGATGGGATGGCGGGGGCGAGCAGTACTTC. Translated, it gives CASSVGWDGGGEQYF.

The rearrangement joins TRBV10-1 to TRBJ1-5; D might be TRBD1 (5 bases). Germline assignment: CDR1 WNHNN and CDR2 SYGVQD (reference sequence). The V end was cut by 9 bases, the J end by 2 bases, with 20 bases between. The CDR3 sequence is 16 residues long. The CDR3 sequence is CARRSPEGVGNQPQHF. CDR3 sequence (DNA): TGCGCCAGGAGATCACCGGAAGGGGTGGGCAATCAGCCCCAGCATTTT.

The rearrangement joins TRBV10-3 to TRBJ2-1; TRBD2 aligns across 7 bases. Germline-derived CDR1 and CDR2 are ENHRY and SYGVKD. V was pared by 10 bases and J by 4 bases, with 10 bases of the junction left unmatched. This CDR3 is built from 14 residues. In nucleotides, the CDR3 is TGTGCCACCCACCCGGCTAGCGGATACAATGAGCAGTTCTTC. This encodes CATHPASGYNEQFF.

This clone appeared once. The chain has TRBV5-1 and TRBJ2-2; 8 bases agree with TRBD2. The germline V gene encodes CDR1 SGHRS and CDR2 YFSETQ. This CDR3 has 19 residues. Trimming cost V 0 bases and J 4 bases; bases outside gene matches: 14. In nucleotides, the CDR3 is TGCGCCAGCAGCTTGGTTCCGGCCCGGACTAGCATGGCCACCGGGGAGCTGTTTTTT. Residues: CASSLVPARTSMATGELFF.

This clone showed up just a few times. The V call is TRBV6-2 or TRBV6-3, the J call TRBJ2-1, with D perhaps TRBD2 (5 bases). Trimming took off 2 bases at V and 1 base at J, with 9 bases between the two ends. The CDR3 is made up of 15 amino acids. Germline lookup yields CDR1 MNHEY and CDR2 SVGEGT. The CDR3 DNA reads TGTGCCAGCAGTTACACGGGGTGGTCCTACAATGAGCAGTTCTTC. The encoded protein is CASSYTGWSYNEQFF.

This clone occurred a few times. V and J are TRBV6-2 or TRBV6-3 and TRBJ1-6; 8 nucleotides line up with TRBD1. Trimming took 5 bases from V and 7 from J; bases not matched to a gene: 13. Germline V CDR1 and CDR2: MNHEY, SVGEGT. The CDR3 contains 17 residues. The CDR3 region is CASSPVTGEGRNSPLHF. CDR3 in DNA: TGTGCCAGCAGTCCGGTGACAGGGGAGGGGAGAAATTCACCCCTCCACTTT.

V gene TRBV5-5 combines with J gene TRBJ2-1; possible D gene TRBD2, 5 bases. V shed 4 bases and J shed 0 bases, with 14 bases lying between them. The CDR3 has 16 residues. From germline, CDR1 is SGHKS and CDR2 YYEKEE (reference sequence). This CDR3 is CASSLLALVSYNEQFF. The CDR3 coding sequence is TGTGCCAGCAGCCTGCTAGCACTAGTCTCCTACAATGAGCAGTTCTTC.

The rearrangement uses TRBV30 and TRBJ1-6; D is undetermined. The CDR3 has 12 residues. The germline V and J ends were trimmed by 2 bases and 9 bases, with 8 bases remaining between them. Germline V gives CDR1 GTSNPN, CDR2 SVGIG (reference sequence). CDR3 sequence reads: CAWSYISSPLHF. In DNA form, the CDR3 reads TGTGCCTGGAGTTACATCTCTTCACCCCTCCACTTT.

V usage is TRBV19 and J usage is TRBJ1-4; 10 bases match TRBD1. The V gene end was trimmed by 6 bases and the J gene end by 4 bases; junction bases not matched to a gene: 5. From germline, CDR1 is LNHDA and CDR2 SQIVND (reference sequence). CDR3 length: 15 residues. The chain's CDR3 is CASSTTGGGNEKLFF. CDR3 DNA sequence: TGTGCCAGTAGCACGACAGGGGGCGGTAATGAAAAACTGTTTTTT.

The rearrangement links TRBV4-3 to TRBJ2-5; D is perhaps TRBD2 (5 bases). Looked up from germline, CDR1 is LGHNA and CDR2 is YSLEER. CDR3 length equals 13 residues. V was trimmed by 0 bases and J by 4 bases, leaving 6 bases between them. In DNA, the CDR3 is TGCGCCAGCAGCCAAGAGGCGGGAGAGACCCAGTACTTC. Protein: CASSQEAGETQYF.

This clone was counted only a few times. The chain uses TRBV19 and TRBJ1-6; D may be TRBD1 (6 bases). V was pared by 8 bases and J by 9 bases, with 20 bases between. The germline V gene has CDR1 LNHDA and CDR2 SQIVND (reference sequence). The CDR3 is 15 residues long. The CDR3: CASSPGTTSGSPLHF. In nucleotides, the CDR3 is TGTGCCAGTTCACCCGGGACAACGTCTGGTTCACCCCTCCACTTT.

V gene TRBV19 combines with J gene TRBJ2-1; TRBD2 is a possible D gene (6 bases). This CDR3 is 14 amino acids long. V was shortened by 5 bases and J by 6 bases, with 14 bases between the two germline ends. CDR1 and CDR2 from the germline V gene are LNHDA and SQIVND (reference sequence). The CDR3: CASSGLAPPNEQFF. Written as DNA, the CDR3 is TGTGCCAGTAGTGGGCTAGCGCCTCCCAATGAGCAGTTCTTC.

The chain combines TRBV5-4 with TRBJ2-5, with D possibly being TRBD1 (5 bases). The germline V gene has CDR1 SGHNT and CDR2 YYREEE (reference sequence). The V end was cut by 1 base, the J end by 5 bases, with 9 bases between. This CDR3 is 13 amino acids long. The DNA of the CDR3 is TGTGCCAGCAGCTTGATCCCAGGGGAGACCCAGTACTTC. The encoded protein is CASSLIPGETQYF. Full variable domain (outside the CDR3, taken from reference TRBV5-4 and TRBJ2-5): ETGVTQSPTHLIKTRGQQVTLRCSSQSGHNTVSWYQQALGQGPQFIFQYYREEENGRGNFPPRFSGLQFPNYSSELNVNALELDDSALYLCASSLIPGETQYFGPGTRLLVL.

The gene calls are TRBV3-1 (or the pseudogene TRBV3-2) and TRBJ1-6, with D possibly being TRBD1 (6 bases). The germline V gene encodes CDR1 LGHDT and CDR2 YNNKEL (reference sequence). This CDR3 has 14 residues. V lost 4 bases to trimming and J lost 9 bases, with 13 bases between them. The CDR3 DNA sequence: TGTGCCAGCAGCCTGACCAGGGGAAGTTCACCCCTCCACTTT. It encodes CASSLTRGSSPLHF.

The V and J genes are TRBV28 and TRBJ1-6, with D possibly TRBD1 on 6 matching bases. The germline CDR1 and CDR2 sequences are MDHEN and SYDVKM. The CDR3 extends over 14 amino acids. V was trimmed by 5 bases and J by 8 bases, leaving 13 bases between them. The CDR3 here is CASSTQGLHSPLHF. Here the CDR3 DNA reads TGTGCCAGCAGTACCCAGGGGCTCCATTCACCCCTCCACTTT.

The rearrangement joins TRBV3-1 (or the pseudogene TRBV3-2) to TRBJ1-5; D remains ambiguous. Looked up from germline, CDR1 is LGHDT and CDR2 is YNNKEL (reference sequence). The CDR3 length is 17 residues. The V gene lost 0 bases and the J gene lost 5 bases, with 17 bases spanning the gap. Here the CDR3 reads CASSQDRSRGFYQPQHF. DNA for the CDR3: TGTGCCAGCAGCCAAGATCGGTCACGGGGATTTTATCAGCCCCAGCATTTT.

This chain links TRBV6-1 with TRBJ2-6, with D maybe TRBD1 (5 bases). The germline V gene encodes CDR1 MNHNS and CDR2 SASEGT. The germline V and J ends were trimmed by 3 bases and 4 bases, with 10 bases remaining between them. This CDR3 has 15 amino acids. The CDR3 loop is CASSDTGTGANVLTF. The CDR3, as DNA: TGTGCCAGCAGTGATACAGGTACGGGGGCCAACGTCCTGACTTTC.

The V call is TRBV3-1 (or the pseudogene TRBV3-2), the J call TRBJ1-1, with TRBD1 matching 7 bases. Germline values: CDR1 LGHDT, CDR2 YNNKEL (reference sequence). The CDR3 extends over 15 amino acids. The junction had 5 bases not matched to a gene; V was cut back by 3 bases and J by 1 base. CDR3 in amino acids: CASSHGTGENTEAFF. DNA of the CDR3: TGTGCCAGCAGCCACGGCACAGGGGAGAACACTGAAGCTTTCTTT.